The sequence of this T cell receptor (beta chain) was determined in a study of T-cell memory formation after mild COVID-19. The V and J ends lost 11 bases and 3 bases respectively, with 5 bases between them. The CDR3 length is 10 residues. 5'RACE, which relied on constant-segment primers, yielded TCR alpha and TCR beta cDNA libraries carrying sample barcodes and UMIs. TCRdb recomputed calls from the 5' RACE reads with MiXCR, one row per CDR3 protein. The top ten hold roughly 14% of the sample, which has about 420,000 distinct CDR3 sequences, 20% to 30% seen once. This clonotype was obtained from an adult woman who had mild COVID-19 (a few samples of this study predate the infection). Cell type and time point are not known. The chain couples TRBV12-3 or TRBV12-4 to TRBJ2-1; D not certain. The sample comprised PBMCs or a T cell subset sorted from them (not recorded which). The chain's CDR3 is CAPNYNEQFF. The DNA of the CDR3 is TGTGCCCCAAACTACAATGAGCAGTTCTTC.